A selection of T cell receptor beta chains follows, all from one sample in a study of OX40 agonist ivuxolimab in advanced cancers. The data were produced by immunoSEQ multiplex PCR, yet TCRdb's version contains in-frame clones alone and is incomplete. The sample has roughly 76,000 clones, about 83% seen once. Sequences were derived from CD4+ or CD8+ T cells sorted from blood, sampled in a trial of the OX40 agonist ivuxolimab. These TCRs come from an adult with an advanced solid tumor such as melanoma, head and neck, liver or kidney cancer. Each CDR3 is given with its conserved first and last residue. Fields, in order: V gene, J gene, CDR3 length, clone size, D gene, CDR3 DNA, CDR3 protein. The D gene is left open where the match is weak. Clone size, where shown, is once, few, many, or a class for clones that have expanded.

TRBV18,TRBJ1-4,16,-,-,TGTGCCAGCTCACCGGAGGACCCTGCAACTAATGAAAAACTGTTTTTT,CASSPEDPATNEKLFF
TRBV10-2,TRBJ2-5,15,-,TRBD2,TGCGCCAGCAGCCCTCTAGCGGGGGGATTAGAGACCCAGTACTTC,CASSPLAGGLETQYF
TRBV7-2,TRBJ2-1,16,-,-,TGTGCCAGCAACCTCCCCGGGACCCGGTCCTACAATGAGCAGTTCTTC,CASNLPGTRSYNEQFF
TRBV18,TRBJ2-7,15,-,-,TGTGCCAGCTCACCCGTGCAGGGAAGCCTGGGGGAGCAGTACTTC,CASSPVQGSLGEQYF
TRBV30,TRBJ2-1,13,-,-,TGTGCCTGGAAGTTGGGACCATACAATGAGCAGTTCTTC,CAWKLGPYNEQFF
TRBV2,TRBJ2-7,15,few,-,TGTGCCAGCAGTGAAAGGTGGAGGGCTGGGTACGAGCAGTACTTC,CASSERWRAGYEQYF
TRBV6-1,TRBJ1-1,13,-,-,TGTGCCAGCGATAAGGCTCTAGGGACTGAAGCTTTCTTT,CASDKALGTEAFF
TRBV2,TRBJ2-1,15,-,-,TGTGCCAGCAGTGAAGGGTGGAGCTCCTACAATGAGCAGTTCTTC,CASSEGWSSYNEQFF
TRBV2,TRBJ1-4,14,-,TRBD1,TGTGCCAGCAGTCCGACAGGGGTAGGGGAAAAACTGTTTTTT,CASSPTGVGEKLFF
TRBV4-1,TRBJ2-3,16,-,TRBD2,TGCGCCAGCAGCCAGGAGGGACTAGCGGTTCAAGGTACGCAGTATTTT,CASSQEGLAVQGTQYF
TRBV28,TRBJ2-1,14,-,-,TGTGCCAGCCTCACTGGGACATTCGCCAATGAGCAGTTCTTC,CASLTGTFANEQFF
TRBV6-6,TRBJ2-5,11,-,-,TGTGCCAGCGCAGATCCTTTAGGGCAGTACTTC,CASADPLGQYF
TRBV7-6,TRBJ1-6,19,-,-,TGTGCCAGCATCGTCGCGGGGGGCGTACCTTTTTACTATAATTCACCCCTCCACTTT,CASIVAGGVPFYYNSPLHF
TRBV27,TRBJ1-6,14,-,TRBD1,TGTGCCAGCAGTTTGGACAGGGGCAATTCACCCCTCCACTTT,CASSLDRGNSPLHF
TRBV7-8,TRBJ1-5,14,few,-,TGTGCCAGCAGCTTCCGAGAAACCGATCAGCCCCAGCATTTT,CASSFRETDQPQHF
TRBV11-3,TRBJ2-5,14,-,-,TGTGCCAGCAGCCCTGGGCCAAGGGATGGGACCCAGTACTTC,CASSPGPRDGTQYF
TRBV7-9,TRBJ1-6,13,-,-,TGTGCCAGCAGCTCAAGGGGAGGCAGAGTCCTCCACTTT,CASSSRGGRVLHF
TRBV19,TRBJ2-3,15,-,-,TGTGCCAGTAGGTTGGAAGCCCCTCGCACAGATACGCAGTATTTT,CASRLEAPRTDTQYF
TRBV10-3,TRBJ1-1,16,-,TRBD1,TGTGCCATCAGTACCGGGACAGGGGGCTTATCAAGCGAAGCTTTCTTT,CAISTGTGGLSSEAFF
TRBV4-3,TRBJ1-2,14,-,TRBD1,TGCGCCAGCAGCCAGCAGACAGGGGAGAATGGCTACACCTTC,CASSQQTGENGYTF
TRBV7-2,TRBJ1-2,14,many,TRBD1,TGTGCCAGCAGCTTCGGACAGGGGGACTATGGCTACACCTTC,CASSFGQGDYGYTF
TRBV27,TRBJ2-2,15,-,TRBD2,TGTGCCAGCAGTTTATGGGGACTAGCGACCGGGGAGCTGTTTTTT,CASSLWGLATGELFF
TRBV6-1,TRBJ2-7,13,-,TRBD1,TGTGCCGGAACGAGGGACAGGGGGGGAGAGCAGTACTTC,CAGTRDRGGEQYF
TRBV7-2,TRBJ1-1,14,-,-,TGTGCCAGCAGCTTAGGTCCGGCAAACACTGAAGCTTTCTTT,CASSLGPANTEAFF
TRBV5-1,TRBJ2-5,15,-,-,TGCGCCAGCAGCTTGGATCCCGGGGCGGGCGAGACCCAGTACTTC,CASSLDPGAGETQYF
TRBV6-1,TRBJ1-5,15,-,-,TGTGCCAGCAGTGAAGCGATAGTTTCCAATCAGCCCCAGCATTTT,CASSEAIVSNQPQHF
TRBV2,TRBJ2-5,15,-,TRBD2,TGTGCCAGCAGTGAAGGCGGCGGGGGGAAGGAGACCCAGTACTTC,CASSEGGGGKETQYF
TRBV10-1,TRBJ2-1,16,-,-,TGCGCCAGCAGTGACCCCGGGAGTAGCTCCTACAATGAGCAGTTCTTC,CASSDPGSSSYNEQFF
TRBV28,TRBJ2-3,16,-,-,TGTGCCAGCAGTTTTAACCAGGGCGGGGTCACAGATACGCAGTATTTT,CASSFNQGGVTDTQYF
TRBV18,TRBJ2-7,15,-,-,TGTGCCAGCTCAGCGTCACAGGGTTCGGTGGACGAGCAGTACTTC,CASSASQGSVDEQYF
TRBV15,TRBJ1-3,16,-,-,TGTGCCACCAGCAGAGATGGAGCAGGGGCTGGAAACACCATATATTTT,CATSRDGAGAGNTIYF
TRBV5-1,TRBJ1-2,13,once,TRBD1,TGCGCCAGTAACAGGGGGGAACGGTACGGCTACACCTTC,CASNRGERYGYTF
TRBV11-2,TRBJ1-6,16,-,-,TGTGCCAGCACCTTTGGCTGGGCCAAATATAATTCACCCCTCCACTTT,CASTFGWAKYNSPLHF
TRBV7-6,TRBJ2-3,17,-,TRBD2,TGTGCCAGCAGCTTATTCCACGCGGGAGAAAACACAGATACGCAGTATTTT,CASSLFHAGENTDTQYF
TRBV5-1,TRBJ1-6,15,-,TRBD1,TGCGCCAGCAGCCCGGGACAGGGGGATAATTCACCCCTCCACTTT,CASSPGQGDNSPLHF
TRBV5-6,TRBJ2-1,17,-,-,TGTGCCAGCAGCTCCCCTTGGATTGAGAGCTCCTACAATGAGCAGTTCTTC,CASSSPWIESSYNEQFF
TRBV6-1,TRBJ2-2,14,few,-,TGTGCCAGCCTCCGAGGGGGGGTAATCGGGGAGCTGTTTTTT,CASLRGGVIGELFF
TRBV5-6,TRBJ1-5,15,-,TRBD1,TGTGCCAGCAGCCCAGGCACAGGGGGTAATCAACCCCAGCATTTT,CASSPGTGGNQPQHF
TRBV9,TRBJ2-3,15,-,-,TGTGCCAGCAGCGTATATCCAGTCGACACAGATACGCAGTATTTT,CASSVYPVDTDTQYF
TRBV7-2,TRBJ2-3,15,-,-,TGTGCCAGCAGCCCGAACGGGGTTGAGGCAGATACGCAGTATTTT,CASSPNGVEADTQYF
TRBV25-1,TRBJ2-7,13,-,-,TGTGCCAGCAGTGAAGGGTATCACTACGAGCAGTACTTC,CASSEGYHYEQYF
TRBV11-2,TRBJ2-7,16,-,-,TGTGCCAGCAGCCCTATCAGGTATAGCACAGTCTACGAGCAGTACTTC,CASSPIRYSTVYEQYF
TRBV11-2,TRBJ2-3,14,-,-,TGTGCCAGCAGCCGGGGGGCGCATCCAGATACGCAGTATTTT,CASSRGAHPDTQYF
TRBV6-6,TRBJ2-3,15,-,-,TGTGCCAGCAGTTACGACCGGCAGAGCACAGATACGCAGTATTTT,CASSYDRQSTDTQYF
TRBV6-5,TRBJ1-1,14,few,-,TGTGCCAGCAGTCGTTCGGATGGGTACACTGAAGCTTTCTTT,CASSRSDGYTEAFF
TRBV5-1,TRBJ2-2,14,-,-,TGCGCCAGCAGCTTGTCCAGTTCCACCGGGGAGCTGTTTTTT,CASSLSSSTGELFF
TRBV7-9,TRBJ1-1,12,-,TRBD1,TGTGCCAGCAGCTTCGGGGACAGTGAAGCTTTCTTT,CASSFGDSEAFF
TRBV6-6,TRBJ1-1,12,-,-,TGTGCCAGCAGTTACGGGGGCACTGAAGCTTTCTTT,CASSYGGTEAFF
TRBV19,TRBJ1-1,13,-,-,TGTGCCAGTAGTACCCGACAGCCGAGTGAAGCTTTCTTT,CASSTRQPSEAFF
TRBV7-9,TRBJ2-7,14,-,TRBD1,TGTGCCAGCAGCCAGCCAGGGGGTTCCGGCGAGCAGTACTTC,CASSQPGGSGEQYF
TRBV2,TRBJ1-1,14,once,-,TGTGCCAGCAGTGAAGGGGCCCGGAACACTGAAGCTTTCTTT,CASSEGARNTEAFF